This T cell receptor (beta chain) stems from a study of T cells in Graves' hyperthyroidism and ophthalmopathy. Authors of the study amplified TCR beta CDR3 regions from RNA transcripts. HTBI primers were used for first-round RT-PCR of the TCR CDR3. TCRdb independently ran MiXCR on the multiplex PCR reads; one entry per CDR3 protein. Of approximately 100,000 distinct CDR3 sequences listed, over 45% were seen once; the top ten hold approximately 27%. Newly diagnosed hyperthyroidism, duration under 2 months, in patients aged 18 to 65. Isolation of PBMCs was performed on 8.5 to 10 ml fresh peripheral blood. The CDR3 consists of 16 residues. Germline V gene data show CDR1 as MGHDK and CDR2 as SYGVNS. V was shortened by 4 bases and J by 0 bases, with 12 bases between the two germline ends.

This clonotype was sampled from a man aged 35 to 55 with Graves' hyperthyroidism. The chain is built from TRBV25-1 and TRBJ2-2; tentatively, D is TRBD1 (6 bases). The source material was blood. CDR3 bases: TGTGCCAGCAGTGCTAGACCAGGGGCGAACACCGGGGAGCTGTTTTTT. It yields the protein CASSARPGANTGELFF. Variable domain in full (rest from reference TRBV25-1 and TRBJ2-2): EADIYQTPRYLVIGTGKKITLECSQTMGHDKMYWYQQDPGMELHLIHYSYGVNSTEKGDLSSESTVSRIRTEHFPLTLESARPSHTSQYLCASSARPGANTGELFFGEGSRLTVL.